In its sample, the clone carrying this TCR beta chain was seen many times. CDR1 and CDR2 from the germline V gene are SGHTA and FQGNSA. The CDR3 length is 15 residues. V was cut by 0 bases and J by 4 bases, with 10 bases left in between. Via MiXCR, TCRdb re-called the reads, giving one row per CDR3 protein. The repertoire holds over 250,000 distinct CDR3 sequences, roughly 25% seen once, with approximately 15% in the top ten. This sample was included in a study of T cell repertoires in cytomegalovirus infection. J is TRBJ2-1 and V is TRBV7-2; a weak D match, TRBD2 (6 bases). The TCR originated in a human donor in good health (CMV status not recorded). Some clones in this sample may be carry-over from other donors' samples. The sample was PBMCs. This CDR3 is CASSLAAGTYNEQFF. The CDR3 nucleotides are TGTGCCAGCAGCTTAGCGGCGGGAACTTACAATGAGCAGTTCTTC.